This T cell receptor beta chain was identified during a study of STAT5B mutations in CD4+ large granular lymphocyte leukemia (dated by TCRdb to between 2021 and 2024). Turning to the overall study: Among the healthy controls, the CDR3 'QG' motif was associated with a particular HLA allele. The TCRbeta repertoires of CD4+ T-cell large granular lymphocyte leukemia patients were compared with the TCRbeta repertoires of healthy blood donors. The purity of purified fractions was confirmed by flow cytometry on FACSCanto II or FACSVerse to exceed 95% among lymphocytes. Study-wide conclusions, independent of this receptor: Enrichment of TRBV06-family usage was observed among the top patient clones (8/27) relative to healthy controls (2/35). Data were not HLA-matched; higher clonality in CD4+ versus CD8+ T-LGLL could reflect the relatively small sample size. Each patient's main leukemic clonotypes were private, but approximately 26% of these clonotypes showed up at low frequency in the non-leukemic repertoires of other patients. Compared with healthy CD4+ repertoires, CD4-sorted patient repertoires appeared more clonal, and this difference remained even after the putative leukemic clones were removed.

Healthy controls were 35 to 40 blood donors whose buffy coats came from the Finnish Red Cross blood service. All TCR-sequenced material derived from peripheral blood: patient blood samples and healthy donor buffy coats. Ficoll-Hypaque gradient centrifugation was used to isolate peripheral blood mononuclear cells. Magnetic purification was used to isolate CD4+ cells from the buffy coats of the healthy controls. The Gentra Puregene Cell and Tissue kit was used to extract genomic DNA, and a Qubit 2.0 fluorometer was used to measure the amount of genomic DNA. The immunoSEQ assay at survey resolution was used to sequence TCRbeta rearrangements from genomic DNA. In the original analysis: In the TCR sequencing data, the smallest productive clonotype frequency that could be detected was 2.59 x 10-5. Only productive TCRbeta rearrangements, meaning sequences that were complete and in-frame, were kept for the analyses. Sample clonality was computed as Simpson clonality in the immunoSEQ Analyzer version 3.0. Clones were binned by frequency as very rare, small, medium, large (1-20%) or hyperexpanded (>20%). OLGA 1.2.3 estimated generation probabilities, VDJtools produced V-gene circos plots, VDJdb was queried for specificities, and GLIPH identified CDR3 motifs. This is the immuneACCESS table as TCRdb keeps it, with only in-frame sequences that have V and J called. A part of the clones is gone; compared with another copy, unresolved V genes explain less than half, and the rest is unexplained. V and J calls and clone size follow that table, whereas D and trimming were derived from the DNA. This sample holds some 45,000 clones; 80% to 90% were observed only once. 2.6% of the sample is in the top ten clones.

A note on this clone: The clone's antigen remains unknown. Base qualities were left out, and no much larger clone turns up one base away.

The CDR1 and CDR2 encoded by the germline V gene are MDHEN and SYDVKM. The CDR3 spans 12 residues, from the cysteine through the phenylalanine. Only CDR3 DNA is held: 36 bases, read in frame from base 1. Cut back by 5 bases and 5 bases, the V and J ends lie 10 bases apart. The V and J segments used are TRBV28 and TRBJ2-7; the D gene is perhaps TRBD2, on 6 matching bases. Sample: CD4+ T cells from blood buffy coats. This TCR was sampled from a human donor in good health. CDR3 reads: CASSLGGHEQYF. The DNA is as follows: TGTGCCAGCAGTCTGGGGGGACACGAGCAGTACTTC.